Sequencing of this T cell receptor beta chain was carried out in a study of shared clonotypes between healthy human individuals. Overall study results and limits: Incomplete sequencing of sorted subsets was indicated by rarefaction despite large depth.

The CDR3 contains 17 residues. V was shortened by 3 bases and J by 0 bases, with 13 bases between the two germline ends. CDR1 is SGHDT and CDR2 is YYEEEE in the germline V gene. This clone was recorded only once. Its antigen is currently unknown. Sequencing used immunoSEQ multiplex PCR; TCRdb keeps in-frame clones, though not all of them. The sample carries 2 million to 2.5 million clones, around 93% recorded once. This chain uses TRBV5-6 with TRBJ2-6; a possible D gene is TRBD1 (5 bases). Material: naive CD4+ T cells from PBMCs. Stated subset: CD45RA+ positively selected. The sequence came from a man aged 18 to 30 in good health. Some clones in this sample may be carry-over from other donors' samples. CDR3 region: CASSWPLGDSGANVLTF. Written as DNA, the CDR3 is TGTGCCAGCAGCTGGCCCTTAGGGGACTCTGGGGCCAACGTCCTGACTTTC.